This TCR beta chain came from a study of cytomegalovirus exposure and HLA in healthy donors. From germline, CDR1 is GTSNPN and CDR2 SVGIG (reference sequence). The CDR3 runs 13 residues. The V end lost 2 bases, the J end lost 7 bases, and 14 bases lay between the germline ends. Assay used: immunoSEQ multiplex PCR; TCRdb lists only in-frame clones, some missing. Here the sample spans roughly 68,000 clones, roughly 91% being singletons. The table lists this clone with a few counts. This sequence joins TRBV30 and TRBJ1-2, with D hard to call. What was sequenced was PBMCs. The clonotype was recovered from a woman under 30 in good health and CMV-seronegative. DNA for the CDR3: TGTGCCTGGAGTTCCCTGATGGCAGTTGGCTACACCTTC. Translated, it gives CAWSSLMAVGYTF.